The clone carrying this T cell receptor beta chain was counted between two and nine times. This record comes from a study of T cells in Graves' hyperthyroidism and ophthalmopathy. Authors of the study amplified TCR beta CDR3 regions from RNA transcripts. In the first-round RT-PCR of the TCR CDR3, the HTBI primer set was used. From the multiplex PCR reads, TCRdb called clonotypes with MiXCR, one entry per CDR3 protein. The sample carries some 490,000 distinct CDR3 sequences, 22% recorded once. Diagnosing involved the use of clinical symptoms, serum thyroxine and TRAb, thyroid ultrasound and orbital computed tomography. The PBMCs were sourced from fresh peripheral blood (around 9.9 ml). V dropped 0 bases and J dropped 4 bases, with 9 bases sitting between them. CDR1 and CDR2 (germline): GTSNPN, SVGIG (reference sequence). This CDR3 spans 13 amino acids.

The J gene is TRBJ1-2, the V gene TRBV30; possibly TRBD1 for D (5 bases). The receptor was isolated from a woman between 65 and 79 years old with Graves' ophthalmopathy. Material for sequencing was blood. CDR3 nucleotide sequence: TGTGCCTGGAGTGTAGGGGATTTCTATGGCTACACCTTC. It is translated as CAWSVGDFYGYTF.